The 21 T cell receptor beta chains below all came from one sample that was sequenced in a study of tissue T cells after allogeneic stem cell transplantation. Here immunoSEQ multiplex PCR was the method, and the copy in TCRdb shows in-frame clones only, minus some. The sample records about 16,000 clones, about three quarters being singletons. Input material: spleen. Every receptor here comes from a female BALB/c mouse in good health. Mouse MHC haplotype: H2-d.

On this clone: Mouse gene names and germline throughout. Read sequence stops 1 residue before the CDR3 end, and the germline J gene provides the missing end. V gene TRBV19 combines with J gene TRBJ2-7; TRBD1 agrees at 11 bases. With V trimmed by 4 bases and J by 3 bases, 3 bases remained unmatched. Per germline, CDR1 FNHDT and CDR2 SITEND (reference sequence). This CDR3 spans 14 amino acids. The CDR3 reads CASSPGTGGYEQYF. Partial CDR3 DNA: TGTGCCAGCAGTCCCGGGACAGGGGGCTATGAACAGTAC.

Of note for this clone: Each gene name is a mouse one. The CDR3 is cut off 1 residue early in the read; its end comes from the germline J gene. The chain couples TRBV13-1 to TRBJ1-4; TRBD1 matches at 7 bases. CDR3 size: 15 residues. Germline V lookup: CDR1 NSHNY, CDR2 SYGAGN. V gave up 6 bases and J gave up 3 bases; unmatched junction bases: 8. CDR3 DNA (partial): TGTGCCAGCAAAGGTGGAGGGGGCGCCAACGAAAGATTATTT. Protein sequence: CASKGGGGANERLF. The whole CDR3 sequence reads CASKGGGGANERLFF.

With regard to this clone: Mouse gene names apply. This sample also contains other DNA sequences that code for the same CDR3. CDR3 DNA, as far as it was read: TGTGCTAGCAGTTTATGGGATTCTGGAAATACGCTCTAT. This sequence encodes CASSLWDSGNTLY. In full, the CDR3 reads CASSLWDSGNTLYF. This rearrangement joins TRBV29 to TRBJ1-3; D unresolved. The observed sequence ends 1 residue before the CDR3 terminus, with the missing tail filled in from the germline J gene. The CDR3 totals 14 residues. The germline V and J ends were trimmed by 1 base and 0 bases, with 4 bases remaining between them. Germline V lookup: CDR1 MSHET, CDR2 SYDVDS.

Points on this clone: Germline and genes here are mouse. The observed sequence ends 1 residue before the CDR3 terminus, with the missing tail filled in from the germline J gene. This sequence joins TRBV1 and TRBJ2-2, with D unclear. Trimming removed 2 bases from V and 1 base from J, with 8 bases in between. CDR1 is NSQYPW and CDR2 is LRSPGD in the germline V gene (reference sequence). CDR3 size: 15 residues. The covered CDR3 bases are TGCACCTGCAGTGCAAACAATCAAAACACCGGGCAGCTCTAC. Protein: CTCSANNQNTGQLY. The whole CDR3 reads CTCSANNQNTGQLYF.

With regard to this clone: The germline and genes are mouse ones. The read terminates 1 residue ahead of where the CDR3 ends, so the germline J gene completes it. The rearrangement uses TRBV5 and TRBJ1-6; D uncertain. TRBJ1-6 is marked as an open reading frame, function uncertain. This CDR3 is 14 amino acids long. Germline CDR1 is LGHNA and CDR2 is YNLKQL (reference sequence). V lost 3 bases and J 4 bases, leaving 7 bases between the germline ends. The DNA read from the CDR3 is TGTGCCAGCAGCCATCGACAATATAATTCGCCCCTCTAC. Its protein is CASSHRQYNSPLY. The CDR3 as a whole reads CASSHRQYNSPLYF.

This clone has only a few counts. Mouse germline and gene names are used. CDR3 in amino acids: CASGDALGGRCEQYF. The CDR3 DNA, read in part, is TGTGCCAGCGGTGATGCTCTGGGGGGGCGCTGTGAACAGTAC. J is TRBJ2-7 and V is TRBV13-2; 10 bases fit TRBD2. The read gets to within 1 residue of the CDR3 end, and the germline J gene fills in the rest. Per the germline V gene, CDR1 is NNHNN and CDR2 is SYGAGS (reference sequence). The CDR3 is made up of 15 amino acids. J was trimmed by 6 bases and V by 0 bases; bases with no gene match: 6.

Notes on this clone: All gene names here are mouse names. Coverage ceases 1 residue before the CDR3 finishes, and the germline J gene fills in the end. The rearrangement joins TRBV13-2 to TRBJ2-7; 10 nucleotides align to TRBD2. This CDR3 has 15 amino acids. CDR1 NNHNN and CDR2 SYGAGS come from the germline V gene (reference sequence). With V trimmed by 1 base and J by 6 bases, 7 bases remained unmatched. The sequenced CDR3 bases are TGTGCCAGCGGTGATCCTGGGGGGGCGGAGGGTGAACAGTAC. Amino acids: CASGDPGGAEGEQY. The entire CDR3 protein reads CASGDPGGAEGEQYF.

Concerning this clone itself: Gene labels here are mouse ones. Read sequence stops 1 residue before the CDR3 end, and the germline J gene provides the missing end. In the same sample, other DNA sequences code for this CDR3. V usage is TRBV19 and J usage is TRBJ2-4, with TRBD2 as a possible D gene (7 bases). The CDR3 runs to 14 residues. Germline CDR1 and CDR2: FNHDT and SITEND (reference sequence). The germline V and J ends were trimmed by 1 base and 3 bases, with 9 bases remaining between them. The covered CDR3 bases are TGTGCCAGCAGTATATCGGGGGGCCAAAACACCTTGTAC. It specifies CASSISGGQNTLY. The CDR3 in its entirety is CASSISGGQNTLYF.

Remarks on this clone: The listed genes are named as in mouse. The read terminates 1 residue before the CDR3 end, so the remaining end is supplied by the germline J gene. The chain joins TRBV13-2 to TRBJ2-7; 10 bases map to TRBD2. Germline V lookup: CDR1 NNHNN, CDR2 SYGAGS (reference sequence). Losses at the gene ends were 0 bases for V and 4 bases for J; bases not matched to a gene: 4. The CDR3 is 15 residues long. CDR3 sequence: CASGDATGGGYEQYF. Partial CDR3 DNA: TGTGCCAGCGGTGATGCAACTGGGGGGGGTTATGAACAGTAC.

Details on this clone: Mouse gene names apply. The read finishes 1 residue shy of the CDR3 end, and the germline J gene is used to complete it. This chain connects TRBV1 to TRBJ2-5; possible D gene TRBD2, 6 bases. V was trimmed by 3 bases and J by 4 bases, leaving 8 bases between them. This CDR3 spans 13 amino acids. Germline assignment: CDR1 NSQYPW and CDR2 LRSPGD (reference sequence). Here the CDR3 reads CTCSAGGKDTQYF. Incomplete CDR3 DNA: TGCACCTGCAGTGCCGGGGGGAAAGACACCCAGTAC. Variable domain in full (rest from reference TRBV1 and TRBJ2-5): VTLLEQNPRWRLVPRGQAVNLRCILKNSQYPWMSWYQQDLQKQLQWLFTLRSPGDKEVKSLPGADYLATRVTDTELRLQVANMSQGRTLYCTCSAGGKDTQYFGPGTRLLVL.

About this clone: Gene labels here are mouse ones. The sequence runs out 1 residue before the end of the CDR3; the remainder is reconstructed from the germline J gene. This chain connects TRBV3 to TRBJ1-1; 9 nucleotides agree with TRBD1. This CDR3 is 14 amino acids long. V lost 2 bases, J lost 3 bases, and 1 base stayed unmatched. CDR1 and CDR2 from the germline V gene are SNHLY and FYNGKV (reference sequence). The sequenced part of the CDR3 DNA is TGTGCCAGCAGCTTAACAGGGGGCGACACAGAAGTCTTC. Residues: CASSLTGGDTEVF. The full CDR3 protein reads CASSLTGGDTEVFF.

Notes on this clone: Genes and germline come from the mouse. Sequencing ends 1 residue short of the CDR3 end; the germline J gene provides the rest. This chain links TRBV15 with TRBJ2-5; D is unresolved. Trimming pared 1 base from V and 4 bases from J, leaving 6 bases between. In germline, CDR1 is SGHND, CDR2 FRSKSL. There are 13 residues in the CDR3. CDR3 DNA, as far as it was read: TGTGCCAGCAGTTTAGGACTTGAAGACACCCAGTAC. Amino acids: CASSLGLEDTQY. In full, the CDR3 is CASSLGLEDTQYF.

As regards this clone: The listed genes are named as in mouse. The read ends 1 residue before the CDR3 terminus; that terminus is restored from the germline J gene. V usage is TRBV29 and J usage is TRBJ2-5, with TRBD1 matching 8 bases. Per the germline V gene, CDR1 is MSHET and CDR2 is SYDVDS. The V segment lost 7 bases and the J segment 3 bases; nucleotides outside the gene matches: 3. The CDR3 extends over 13 amino acids. The part of the CDR3 DNA that was read is TGTGCTAGCACCGGGACAGGTCAAGACACCCAGTAC. Protein sequence: CASTGTGQDTQY. The full-length CDR3 reads as CASTGTGQDTQYF.

As regards this clone: The genes are named according to mouse. From the germline J gene comes the end of the CDR3, since the read stops 1 residue before it. The rearrangement uses TRBV19 and TRBJ2-5; 10 nucleotides line up with TRBD2. There are 14 residues in the CDR3. V gave up 6 bases and J gave up 3 bases; unmatched junction bases: 4. Per the germline V gene, CDR1 is FNHDT and CDR2 is SITEND (reference sequence). The CDR3 reads CASTDWGAQDTQYF. CDR3 bases read: TGTGCCAGCACCGACTGGGGGGCACAAGACACCCAGTAC.

Turning to this clone: Gene labels here are mouse ones. The read ends 1 residue before the CDR3 terminus; that terminus is restored from the germline J gene. V and J are TRBV19 and TRBJ2-5; TRBD1 matches at 7 bases. V was clipped by 2 bases and J by 2 bases; unmatched bases: 5. CDR3 length equals 15 residues. From germline, CDR1 is FNHDT and CDR2 SITEND (reference sequence). CDR3 sequence: CASSITGETQDTQYF. CDR3 DNA (partial): TGTGCCAGCAGTATTACAGGGGAGACCCAAGACACCCAGTAC.

A few counts support this clone. These gene names are mouse names. The read gets to within 1 residue of the CDR3 end, and the germline J gene fills in the rest. V usage is TRBV5 and J usage is TRBJ2-7, with TRBD1 matching over 7 bases. CDR1 and CDR2 from the germline V gene are LGHNA and YNLKQL (reference sequence). The CDR3 is 14 residues long. V was pared by 5 bases and J by 0 bases, with 4 bases of the junction left unmatched. The CDR3 sequence is CASSSRQGSYEQYF. The part of the CDR3 DNA that was read is TGTGCCAGCAGCTCCCGACAGGGCTCCTATGAACAGTAC.

Regarding this clone: Here the gene names and germline are mouse. The read comes to an end 1 residue before the CDR3 does, leaving the germline J gene to fill in the end. The V and J genes are TRBV3 and TRBJ2-1; 10 bases map to TRBD2. The trim removed 5 bases at V and 1 base at J, leaving 2 bases unmatched. CDR3 length equals 15 residues. Germline CDR1 SNHLY, CDR2 FYNGKV (reference sequence). Incomplete CDR3 DNA: TGTGCCAGCAGCCCGGACTGGGGGAACTATGCTGAGCAGTTC. Its protein product is CASSPDWGNYAEQF. The CDR3 as a whole reads CASSPDWGNYAEQFF.

About this clone: Gene names denote mouse genes. From the germline J gene comes the end of the CDR3, since the read stops 1 residue before it. V usage is TRBV19 and J usage is TRBJ2-1; D gene uncertain. Trimming removed 2 bases from V and 4 bases from J, with 7 bases in between. The CDR3 loop spans 13 amino acids. Germline values: CDR1 FNHDT, CDR2 SITEND (reference sequence). CDR3 bases read: TGTGCCAGCAGTATCTCCGGTTATGCTGAGCAGTTC. This codes for CASSISGYAEQF. The full CDR3 protein reads CASSISGYAEQFF.

Concerning this clone: Genes here carry mouse names. The read is 1 residue too short to cover the CDR3 end, so that end is filled in from the germline J gene. This chain joins TRBV5 and TRBJ2-5; 7 bases fit TRBD1. V dropped 2 bases and J dropped 3; count of bases not matched to a gene: 2. Per the germline V gene, CDR1 is LGHNA and CDR2 is YNLKQL (reference sequence). CDR3 length: 14 residues. The CDR3 spells CASSQPGQQDTQYF. The CDR3 DNA, read in part, is TGTGCCAGCAGCCAACCGGGACAGCAAGACACCCAGTAC.

Worth noting for this clone: Gene and germline names: mouse. The DNA ends 1 residue before the CDR3 does, and the rest of the CDR3 is filled in from the germline J gene. This rearrangement joins TRBV19 to TRBJ1-1, with D possibly TRBD1 on 6 matching bases. The CDR3 length is 13 residues. With 5 bases removed from V and 1 base from J, the gap between germline ends came to 9 bases. Germline values: CDR1 FNHDT, CDR2 SITEND (reference sequence). The sequenced part of the CDR3 DNA is TGTGCCAGCAGACCGGGACAAAACACAGAAGTCTTC. Its translation: CASRPGQNTEVF. The CDR3 reads in full as CASRPGQNTEVFF.

This clone was detected only once. Genes here carry mouse names. The sequence runs out 1 residue before the end of the CDR3; the remainder is reconstructed from the germline J gene. The chain recombines TRBV1 with TRBJ1-3; 9 nucleotides agree with TRBD1. The germline gives CDR1 NSQYPW, CDR2 LRSPGD (reference sequence). Trimming removed 4 bases from V and 0 bases from J; junction bases left unmatched: 4. CDR3 length: 16 amino acids. The CDR3 loop reads CTCSGGTGNSGNTLYF. The part of the CDR3 DNA that was read is TGCACCTGCAGTGGCGGGACAGGGAATTCTGGAAATACGCTCTAT.